Below are 16 T cell receptor beta chains sequenced from a single sample in a study of blood T cell repertoires in COVID-19. Method: immunoSEQ multiplex PCR; TCRdb's copy keeps in-frame clones and lacks some. The sample has about 300,000 clones, 85% to 90% seen once; the top ten hold about 10%. Sequencing used PBMCs or T cells enriched from blood (not recorded which). The receptors originated from a woman aged 18-29 years who had recovered from COVID-19.

Details on this clone: Distinct nucleotide sequences in the sample also encode this CDR3. The chain couples TRBV7-9 to TRBJ1-1, with D perhaps matching TRBD1 (6 bases). From germline, CDR1 is SEHNR and CDR2 FQNEAQ (reference sequence). Trimming removed 5 bases from V and 0 bases from J, with 13 bases in between. The length of the CDR3 is 15 residues. The CDR3 reads CASSPTTGLNTEAFF. The CDR3 nucleotides are TGTGCCAGCAGCCCTACGACAGGTTTGAACACTGAAGCTTTCTTT.

This clone was seen just once. The rearrangement links TRBV16 to TRBJ1-5, with a weak D call TRBD1 (6 bases). CDR3 length equals 15 residues. V dropped 3 bases and J dropped 7 bases, with 16 bases sitting between them. The germline CDR1 and CDR2 sequences are KGHSY and FQNENV. The CDR3 region has the DNA TGTGCCAGCAGCCAGTCCCGGGGGGGCCGGCAGCCCCAGCATTTT. It codes for CASSQSRGGRQPQHF.

The chain couples TRBV19 to TRBJ2-3; D remains unclear. From germline, CDR1 is LNHDA and CDR2 SQIVND (reference sequence). This CDR3 is 15 amino acids long. The ends were cut back, 6 bases at V and 0 bases at J, with 13 bases in the middle. CDR3 sequence: CASSPWVASTDTQYF. The CDR3 nucleotides read TGTGCCAGTAGCCCCTGGGTAGCTAGCACAGATACGCAGTATTTT.

The chain couples TRBV10-3 to TRBJ2-7, with D perhaps matching TRBD2 (6 bases). Per the germline V gene, CDR1 is ENHRY and CDR2 is SYGVKD. V was shortened by 6 bases and J by 4 bases, with 22 bases between the two germline ends. The CDR3 is 16 residues long. CDR3 sequence: CAISLNIAPRGYEQYF. The CDR3 DNA reads TGTGCCATCAGCCTGAACATAGCGCCCCGGGGGTACGAGCAGTACTTC.

CDR3 residues: CASGETGGPTDTQYF. The CDR3 DNA follows: TGTGCCAGCGGCGAAACGGGGGGGCCCACAGATACGCAGTATTTT. The gene calls are TRBV9 and TRBJ2-3, with TRBD2 identical over 8 bases. V was clipped by 7 bases and J by 2 bases; unmatched bases: 9. The CDR3 loop spans 15 amino acids. Germline assignment: CDR1 SGDLS and CDR2 YYNGEE.

This chain links TRBV6-4 with TRBJ1-2; D is possibly TRBD1 (6 bases). There are 15 residues in the CDR3. CDR1 is MRHNA and CDR2 is SNTAGT in the germline V gene. Trimming left V 4 bases short and J 8 bases short, with 20 bases between. The CDR3 sequence is CASSGSGHSSWGYTF. As DNA, the CDR3 is TGTGCCAGCAGTGGATCGGGACACTCCTCTTGGGGCTACACCTTC.

The genes are TRBV6-5 and TRBJ2-1; 9 nucleotides line up with TRBD2. Per the germline V gene, CDR1 is MNHEY and CDR2 is SVGAGI. CDR3 size: 13 residues. V shed 6 bases, J shed 6 bases, and the junction held 3 bases outside the gene matches. In nucleotides, the CDR3 is TGTGCCAGCAGCCGCGGGGGGGGCAATGAGCAGTTCTTC. Its translation is CASSRGGGNEQFF.

The CDR3 reads CASSPNGPTRTDTQYF. As DNA, the CDR3 is TGTGCCAGCTCACCAAACGGTCCTACGAGGACAGATACGCAGTATTTT. The rearrangement uses TRBV18 and TRBJ2-3; D unresolved. Trimming removed 2 bases at V and 3 bases at J, with 15 bases between. The germline CDR1 and CDR2 sequences are KGHSH and LQKENI. This CDR3 region has 16 residues.

This chain links TRBV11-2 with TRBJ1-1; D is unclear. Trimming pared 3 bases from V and 7 bases from J, leaving 15 bases between. The CDR3 contains 14 residues. Germline CDR1 reads SGHAT; CDR2 reads FQNNGV. DNA for the CDR3: TGTGCCAGCAGCTTCACAAGAGGATCGGGTGAAGCTTTCTTT. It specifies CASSFTRGSGEAFF.

CDR3 DNA: TGTGCCAGCAGCAAAAAGTCCTCGCGCCCGGGACAGGTTTTGAAAATCTATGGCTACACCTTC. Protein: CASSKKSSRPGQVLKIYGYTF. The rearrangement joins TRBV21-1 to TRBJ1-2; TRBD1 is taken as the D call from the table, unchecked against the DNA. TRBV21-1 is reported as a pseudogene. This CDR3 has 21 amino acids.

The chain uses TRBV11-3 and TRBJ2-5; 8 bases fit TRBD1. From germline, CDR1 is SGHNT and CDR2 YENEEA. J was trimmed by 9 bases and V by 8 bases; bases with no gene match: 11. This CDR3 has 13 residues. CDR3: CASSGQGIGAQYF. Here the CDR3 DNA reads TGTGCCAGCTCCGGACAGGGTATCGGTGCCCAGTACTTC.

This clone has more than one count but fewer than ten. The gene calls are TRBV2 and TRBJ2-2; D gene uncertain. Germline CDR1 is SNHLY and CDR2 is FYNNEI. Trimming cost V 2 bases and J 1 base, with 8 bases left between them. The CDR3 has 15 amino acids. The CDR3 loop reads CASSELGLNTGELFF. In nucleotides, the CDR3 is TGTGCCAGCAGTGAACTCGGTTTGAACACCGGGGAGCTGTTTTTT. Full variable domain (missing parts from reference TRBV2 and TRBJ2-2): EPEVTQTPSHQVTQMGQEVILRCVPISNHLYFYWYRQILGQKVEFLVSFYNNEISEKSEIFDDQFSVERPDGSNFTLKIRSTKLEDSAMYFCASSELGLNTGELFFGEGSRLTVL.

The V and J genes are TRBV3-1 (or the pseudogene TRBV3-2) and TRBJ2-5; TRBD2 agrees at 9 bases. This CDR3 is 15 amino acids long. Germline CDR1 is LGHDT and CDR2 is YNNKEL (reference sequence). V lost 3 bases, J lost 2 bases, and 4 bases stayed unmatched. Here the CDR3 reads CASSHLAGPQETQYF. DNA for the CDR3: TGTGCCAGCAGCCACCTAGCGGGGCCACAAGAGACCCAGTACTTC.

The chain carries TRBV6-5 and TRBJ2-7; D not certain. This CDR3 is built from 14 residues. V shed 5 bases and J shed 13 bases, with 24 bases lying between them. CDR1 and CDR2 from the germline V gene are MNHEY and SVGAGI. CDR3 in amino acids: CASSPGFDQTTRYF. Here the CDR3 DNA reads TGTGCCAGCAGTCCAGGTTTCGACCAGACAACCCGATACTTC.

There are a few counts of this clone. The chain joins TRBV6-6 to TRBJ2-1; TRBD2 matches 10 bases. With V trimmed by 8 bases and J by 7 bases, 8 bases remained unmatched. The germline V gene encodes CDR1 MNHNY and CDR2 SVGAGI (reference sequence). The CDR3 consists of 14 residues. CDR3 DNA sequence: TGTGCCAGCCGAGAAGCGGGAGGGCAGAATGAGCAGTTCTTC. Translating it yields CASREAGGQNEQFF.

As for this clone: The junction shows a germline mismatch at one end, possibly a read error. The chain's CDR3 is CASSLSGTHQETQYF. CDR3 nucleotide sequence: TGTGCTAGCAGCTTGTCCGGGACTCATCAAGAGACCCAGTACTTC. J is TRBJ2-5 and V is TRBV7-7; D is possibly TRBD2 (6 bases). The CDR3 loop spans 15 amino acids. The germline CDR1 and CDR2 sequences are SSHAT and FNYEAQ (reference sequence).